This T cell receptor beta chain is from a study of blood T cells in healthy people across ages. CDR3 size: 16 residues. Looked up from germline, CDR1 is LGHNA and CDR2 is YNFKEQ. On this clonotype: Its antigen is unknown.

Isolation yielded PBMCs, at least 6.5 million per sample, in every case. Sample-barcoded 5' priming and a J-beta primer mix drove a second PCR of about 7 to 11 cycles. Samples each returned at least 2.5 million CDR3-containing paired-end reads. MiXCR was run by TCRdb on the 5' RACE reads, yielding one entry per CDR3 protein. Here the sample spans 1.2 million to 1.5 million distinct CDR3 sequences, 55% to 75% being singletons. Points from the study as a whole: Versus aged donors, long-lived donors had higher diversity and more naive CD4+ cells. Among T cells, TCR beta diversity per million cells dropped roughly linearly as age rose.

Source material: blood. The TCR sequence derives from a man between 18 and 29 years old in good health. This chain connects TRBV4-2 to TRBJ2-4; possibly TRBD1 for D (5 bases). The tail of the sequence fits TRBJ2-7 better, so the J call may be wrong. The CDR3 reads CASSQGGYQGTPEQYF. The DNA for the CDR3 is TGTGCCAGCAGCCAAGGGGGTTATCAGGGTACCCCCGAGCAGTACTTC.